What follows are 10 T cell receptor beta chains derived from one specimen sequenced in a study of blood T cell repertoires in COVID-19. Data came from immunoSEQ multiplex PCR; TCRdb stores just in-frame clones and leaves some out. The sample holds about 250,000 clones; around 88% are singletons and the top ten take about 1.3%. Sequencing input: peripheral blood. The receptors were sampled from a man older than 75 with acute or convalescent COVID-19.

This rearrangement joins TRBV5-1 to TRBJ1-2; 8 nucleotides line up with TRBD1. This CDR3 spans 14 amino acids. Germline V gene data show CDR1 as SGHRS and CDR2 as YFSETQ. V trimming: 3 bases; J trimming: 4 bases; junction bases outside the gene matches: 5. The CDR3 DNA reads TGCGCCAGCAGCTCGCGGACAGGGTCCTATGGCTACACCTTC. This gives the protein CASSSRTGSYGYTF.

The chain carries TRBV4-2 and TRBJ2-2; possibly TRBD2 for D (5 bases). Per the germline V gene, CDR1 is LGHNA and CDR2 is YNFKEQ. The V gene lost 0 bases and the J gene lost 4 bases, with 9 bases spanning the gap. The CDR3 is 15 amino acids. In nucleotides, the CDR3 is TGTGCCAGCAGCCAAGATTTGAGGGCCACCGGGGAGCTGTTTTTT. Protein: CASSQDLRATGELFF.

The genes are TRBV7-6 and TRBJ2-2; tentatively, D is TRBD1 (5 bases). Deletions cut 1 base from V and 0 bases from J, with 12 bases between. The CDR3 covers 17 residues. Germline values: CDR1 SGHVS, CDR2 FNYEAQ. CDR3 protein: CASSLVNRNANTGELFF. CDR3 sequence (DNA): TGTGCCAGCAGCTTAGTCAACAGGAACGCGAACACCGGGGAGCTGTTTTTT.

The chain uses TRBV5-1 and TRBJ2-1, with 12 bases aligning to TRBD2. J was trimmed by 4 bases and V by 1 base; bases with no gene match: 3. The CDR3 length is 16 residues. From germline, CDR1 is SGHRS and CDR2 YFSETQ. CDR3 sequence: CASSLSSGRGYNEQFF. In DNA, the CDR3 is TGCGCCAGCAGCTTGTCTAGCGGGAGGGGTTACAATGAGCAGTTCTTC. Drawing the rest from reference TRBV5-1 and TRBJ2-1, the complete variable domain is KAGVTQTPRYLIKTRGQQVTLSCSPISGHRSVSWYQQTPGQGLQFLFEYFSETQRNKGNFPGRFSGRQFSNSRSEMNVSTLELGDSALYLCASSLSSGRGYNEQFFGPGTRLTVL.

The chain recombines TRBV6-4 with TRBJ2-1; a weak D match, TRBD1 (6 bases). CDR1 and CDR2 from the germline V gene are MRHNA and SNTAGT. This CDR3 has 13 amino acids. The V and J ends lost 3 bases and 7 bases respectively, with 10 bases between them. CDR3 sequence: CASSEDSFNEQFF. The CDR3 coding sequence is TGTGCCAGCAGTGAGGACAGTTTTAATGAGCAGTTCTTC.

This chain connects TRBV4-3 to TRBJ2-1; D is unresolved. Germline V gives CDR1 LGHNA, CDR2 YSLEER. This CDR3 has 16 amino acids. Between the trimmed V and J ends, which lost 2 bases and 9 bases, there was a span of 20 bases. The CDR3: CASSQFQIPGLGEQFF. CDR3 sequence (DNA): TGCGCCAGCAGCCAATTTCAGATCCCCGGGTTGGGTGAGCAGTTCTTC.

V is TRBV9 and J is TRBJ2-7; 10 nucleotides line up with TRBD2. The CDR3 sequence is 15 residues long. The J segment lost 4 bases and the V segment lost 3 bases, leaving 7 bases of the junction unmatched. From germline, CDR1 is SGDLS and CDR2 YYNGEE. In nucleotides, the CDR3 is TGTGCCAGCAGCGCGAGCGGGGGGGCTGGGTACGAGCAGTACTTC. It yields the protein CASSASGGAGYEQYF. Complete variable domain (other parts from reference TRBV9 and TRBJ2-7): DSGVTQTPKHLITATGQRVTLRCSPRSGDLSVYWYQQSLDQGLQFLIQYYNGEERAKGNILERFSAQQFPDLHSELNLSSLELGDSALYFCASSASGGAGYEQYFGPGTRLTVT.

The chain employs TRBV28 and TRBJ2-2; D gene unclear. The CDR3 sequence is 15 residues long. The V and J ends lost 5 bases and 1 base respectively, with 11 bases between them. Germline CDR1 is MDHEN and CDR2 is SYDVKM. This CDR3 is CASSTRHMNTGELFF. The CDR3 nucleotides read TGTGCCAGCAGTACGCGACACATGAACACCGGGGAGCTGTTTTTT.

There are a few counts of this clone. The rearrangement uses TRBV27 and TRBJ1-4; D is perhaps TRBD1 (5 bases). This CDR3 spans 17 amino acids. V lost 5 bases, J lost 7 bases, and 23 bases lay in between. The germline V gene encodes CDR1 MNHEY and CDR2 SMNVEV (reference sequence). This CDR3 reads CASSPRYQGGWGEKLFF. DNA of the CDR3: TGTGCCAGCAGTCCGCGTTACCAGGGAGGGTGGGGTGAAAAACTGTTTTTT.

This rearrangement joins TRBV15 to TRBJ1-2; 8 nucleotides line up with TRBD1. The CDR3 extends over 14 amino acids. Germline V gene sequence: CDR1 LNHNV, CDR2 YYDKDF (reference sequence). J lost 7 bases, V lost 0 bases, and 4 bases had no gene match. The chain's CDR3 is CATSRDPDRAGYTF. CDR3 DNA: TGTGCCACCAGCAGAGACCCGGACAGGGCTGGCTACACCTTC.